The 16 T cell receptor beta chains listed next were all sequenced from one sample in a study of read filtering for tumor transcriptome and immune sequencing. This library used about 400 ng RNA and molecular barcoded adaptors spanning alpha/delta and beta/gamma chains. TCRdb redid the calling of the reads with MiXCR, one entry per CDR3 protein. The sample includes nearly 60,000 distinct CDR3 sequences, 9% to 15% seen only once; the top ten take 16%. Sequencing was performed on a population of CD138-negative cells sorted from bone marrow. The receptor set was obtained from a donor aged 40 or older with multiple myeloma.

This clonotype was observed at least ten times. The gene calls are TRBV11-3 and TRBJ1-1; D gene ambiguous. The V gene's germline CDR1 is SGHNT and CDR2 YENEEA. This CDR3 is 13 amino acids long. Trimming took 5 bases from V and 1 from J, leaving 8 bases between them. This CDR3 reads CASSPVPNTEAFF. For the CDR3, the DNA is TGTGCCAGCAGCCCAGTCCCGAACACTGAAGCTTTCTTT.

This clonotype was seen ten or more times. This chain connects TRBV23-1 to TRBJ1-6; D is perhaps TRBD1 (5 bases). TRBV23-1 is recorded as an ORF, its role being uncertain. This CDR3 is 18 amino acids long. Trimming removed 0 bases at V and 0 bases at J, with 12 bases between. This chain's CDR3 is CASSQSLAGSSYNSPLHF. CDR3 nucleotide sequence: TGCGCCAGCAGTCAATCGCTTGCAGGGAGCTCCTATAATTCACCCCTCCACTTT.

This clonotype was picked up many times. The gene calls are TRBV11-3 and TRBJ2-5; tentative D call: TRBD2 (6 bases). V was pared by 5 bases and J by 4 bases, with 17 bases between. CDR1 and CDR2 from the germline V gene are SGHNT and YENEEA. CDR3 length: 15 residues. CDR3 bases: TGTGCCAGCAGCCGGATCGCGGCGGAGGGAGAGACCCAGTACTTC. Protein: CASSRIAAEGETQYF. The whole variable domain, filled in from reference TRBV11-3 and TRBJ2-5, reads EAGVVQSPRYKIIEKKQPVAFWCNPISGHNTLYWYLQNLGQGPELLIRYENEEAVDDSQLPKDRFSAERLKGVDSTLKIQPAELGDSAVYLCASSRIAAEGETQYFGPGTRLLVL.

The table lists this clonotype with many counts. This chain connects TRBV6-5 to TRBJ2-7, with 9 bases aligning to TRBD1. The CDR3 sequence is 13 residues long. The germline V gene has CDR1 MNHEY and CDR2 SVGAGI. After removal of 6 bases from V and 6 bases from J, the junction contained 6 bases not matched to a gene. CDR3 DNA sequence: TGTGCCAGCAGCCGGGACAGGGTTGGCGAGCAGTACTTC. This encodes CASSRDRVGEQYF.

Note on this clonotype: A clone one base away is much larger, so this may be a read error. The V and J genes are TRBV11-3 and TRBJ2-1; 13 nucleotides agree with TRBD2. CDR1 is SGHNT, CDR2 YENEEA, per germline. With 5 bases clipped from V and 6 bases from J, the junction kept 10 bases outside the gene matches. The CDR3 covers 17 residues. The CDR3 loop reads CASSLVPGLAGANEQFF. The CDR3 bases are TGTGCCAGCAGCCTTGTACCCGGACTAGCGGGGGCCAATGAGCAGTTCTTC.

This clonotype was recorded many times. V and J are TRBV6-5 and TRBJ2-7; perhaps TRBD1 as D (5 bases). The CDR3 is 13 amino acids. CDR1 MNHEY and CDR2 SVGAGI come from the germline V gene. The germline V and J ends were trimmed by 3 bases and 2 bases, with 8 bases remaining between them. CDR3 sequence (DNA): TGTGCCAGCAGTTATACAGGAACCTACGAGCAGTACTTC. Amino acid sequence: CASSYTGTYEQYF.

This clonotype was seen many times. The chain links TRBV11-2 to TRBJ2-7; D may be TRBD1 or TRBD2 (5 bases each). The CDR3 extends over 15 amino acids. V lost 4 bases to trimming and J lost 3 bases, with 16 bases between them. In germline, CDR1 is SGHAT, CDR2 FQNNGV. Here the CDR3 reads CASSSRDRTIYEQYF. The CDR3 DNA follows: TGTGCCAGCAGCTCCCGGGACCGAACGATCTACGAGCAGTACTTC.

This clonotype has a count of ten or more. This chain joins TRBV7-9 and TRBJ2-1, with D perhaps being TRBD1 or TRBD2 (5 bases each). V was shortened by 3 bases and J by 6 bases, with 15 bases between the two germline ends. The CDR3 sequence is 15 residues long. CDR1 is SEHNR and CDR2 is FQNEAQ in the germline V gene (reference sequence). The CDR3 region has the DNA TGTGCCAGCAGCTTTTGGGGGTTGTCGGGCAATGAGCAGTTCTTC. Protein product: CASSFWGLSGNEQFF.

This clonotype was found many times. The chain carries TRBV11-3 and TRBJ2-5; 9 bases agree with TRBD2. Germline V gene data show CDR1 as SGHNT and CDR2 as YENEEA. CDR3 length: 15 residues. V shed 5 bases, J shed 3 bases, and the junction held 7 bases outside the gene matches. The CDR3 reads CASSTQPSGEETQYF. CDR3 bases: TGTGCCAGCAGCACCCAACCTAGCGGGGAAGAGACCCAGTACTTC.

Concerning this clonotype itself: Here the CDR3 omits its conserved ending phenylalanine or tryptophan, so a read error is the likely source. The J gene is TRBJ1-1, the V gene TRBV9, with 8 bases lining up with TRBD1. Germline V gives CDR1 SGDLS, CDR2 YYNGEE. The CDR3 extends over 16 amino acids. V was clipped by 1 base and J by 0 bases; unmatched bases: 5. CDR3 sequence (DNA): TGTGCCAGCAGCGTACCAACAGGGGGTGTGAACACTGAAGCTTTCTCT. This gives the protein CASSVPTGGVNTEAFS.

The CDR3: CASISYEQYF. The CDR3 region has the DNA TGTGCCAGCATTTCCTACGAGCAGTACTTC. The chain links TRBV2 to TRBJ2-7; no clear D gene. The CDR3 length is 10 residues. V was trimmed by 7 bases and J by 1 base, leaving 2 bases between them. Germline V gives CDR1 SNHLY, CDR2 FYNNEI. The full variable domain, its missing parts supplied by reference TRBV2 and TRBJ2-7, is EPEVTQTPSHQVTQMGQEVILRCVPISNHLYFYWYRQILGQKVEFLVSFYNNEISEKSEIFDDQFSVERPDGSNFTLKIRSTKLEDSAMYFCASISYEQYFGPGTRLTVT.

This clonotype was seen at least ten times. The CDR3 region is CASSLDDGRDTEAFF. The CDR3 DNA reads TGCGCCAGCAGCCTCGACGACGGCAGGGACACTGAAGCTTTCTTT. The V call is TRBV4-1, the J call TRBJ1-1, with D tentatively TRBD1 (5 bases). The CDR3 is 15 residues long. V was pared by 4 bases and J by 3 bases, with 15 bases between. Per the germline V gene, CDR1 is MGHRA and CDR2 is YSYEKL.

In regard to this clonotype: A read error likely explains this, since a far larger clone differs by one base. This chain links TRBV20-1 with TRBJ1-6; D gene ambiguous. The tail of the sequence fits TRBJ1-1 better, so the J call may be wrong. Germline V gene data show CDR1 as DFQATT and CDR2 as SNEGSKA (reference sequence). This CDR3 has 13 amino acids. The CDR3: CSARDPRGTDAFF. For the CDR3, the DNA is TGCAGTGCTAGAGATCCCCGGGGAACTGACGCTTTCTTT.

This clonotype was detected a few times. A read error may explain this, as a much larger clone is one base away. The chain couples TRBV2 to TRBJ1-2; D is unclear. CDR3 length: 14 residues. Per germline, CDR1 SNHLY and CDR2 FYNNEI. Deletions cut 6 bases from V and 4 bases from J, with 15 bases between. The CDR3 reads CASSADPAAYGYTF. The CDR3 nucleotides read TGTGCCAGCAGCGCCGATCCCGCTGCCTATGGCTACACCTTC.

As for this clonotype: This likely comes from a read error, as the CDR3 has no conserved phenylalanine or tryptophan at its end. It is unclear where the CDR3 begins or ends on the DNA, so no DNA is shown, and the CDR3 is as TCRdb lists it. The V and J genes are TRBV6-5 and TRBJ2-1; TRBD1 is taken as the D call from the table, unchecked against the DNA. The CDR3 length equals 15 residues, ends included. The germline V gene has CDR1 MNHEY and CDR2 SVGAGI. The CDR3 region is CASSAETGIYNEQIC.

This clonotype has a count of ten or more. The chain uses TRBV6-1 and TRBJ2-5; D perhaps matches TRBD1 (5 bases). The CDR3 consists of 12 residues. V dropped 8 bases and J dropped 7 bases, with 14 bases sitting between them. Germline V gene data show CDR1 as MNHNS and CDR2 as SASEGT. Here the CDR3 DNA reads TGTGCCAGCGTCGGCAGGGAAGTGACCCAGTACTTC. Its translation is CASVGREVTQYF.